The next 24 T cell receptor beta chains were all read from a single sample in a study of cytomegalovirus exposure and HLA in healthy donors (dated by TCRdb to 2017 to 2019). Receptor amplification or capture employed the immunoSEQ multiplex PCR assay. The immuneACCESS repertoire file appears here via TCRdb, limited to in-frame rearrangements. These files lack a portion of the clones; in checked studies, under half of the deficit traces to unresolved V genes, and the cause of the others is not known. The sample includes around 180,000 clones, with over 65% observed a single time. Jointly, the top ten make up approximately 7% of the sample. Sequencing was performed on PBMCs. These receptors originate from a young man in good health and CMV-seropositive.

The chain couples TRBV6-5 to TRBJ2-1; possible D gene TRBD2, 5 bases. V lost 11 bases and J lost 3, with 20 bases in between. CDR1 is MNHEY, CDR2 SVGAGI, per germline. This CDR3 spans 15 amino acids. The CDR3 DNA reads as TGTGCCGCGTCGGAGGATATTCTGAGCTACAATGAGCAGTTCTTC. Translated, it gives CAASEDILSYNEQFF.

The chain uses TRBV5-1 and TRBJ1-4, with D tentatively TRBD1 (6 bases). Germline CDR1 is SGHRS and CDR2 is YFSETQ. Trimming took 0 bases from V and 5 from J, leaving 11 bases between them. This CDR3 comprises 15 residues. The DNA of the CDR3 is TGCGCCAGCAGCTTGGGACAGGCAAACAATGAAAAACTGTTTTTT. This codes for CASSLGQANNEKLFF.

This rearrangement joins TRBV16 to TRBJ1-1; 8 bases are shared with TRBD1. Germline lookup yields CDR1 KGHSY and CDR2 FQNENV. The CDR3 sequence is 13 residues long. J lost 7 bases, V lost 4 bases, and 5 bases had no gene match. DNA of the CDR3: TGTGCCAGCAGCCCTGGGACAGGACTTGAAGCTTTCTTT. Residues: CASSPGTGLEAFF.

The CDR3 spells CASSSGQGTRNYYGYTF. CDR3 sequence (DNA): TGTGCCAGCAGTTCCGGACAGGGTACGAGGAACTACTATGGCTACACCTTC. The V and J genes are TRBV27 and TRBJ1-2; TRBD1 matches at 8 bases. Germline V CDR1 and CDR2: MNHEY, SMNVEV (reference sequence). CDR3 length: 17 amino acids. After removal of 4 bases from V and 3 bases from J, the junction contained 13 bases not matched to a gene.

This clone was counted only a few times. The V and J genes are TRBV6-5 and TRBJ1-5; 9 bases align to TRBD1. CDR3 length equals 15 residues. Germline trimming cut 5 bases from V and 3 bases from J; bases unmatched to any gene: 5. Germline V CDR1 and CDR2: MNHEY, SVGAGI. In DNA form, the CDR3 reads TGTGCCAGCAGTCTCACAGGGGGCTCCAATCAGCCCCAGCATTTT. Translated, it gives CASSLTGGSNQPQHF.

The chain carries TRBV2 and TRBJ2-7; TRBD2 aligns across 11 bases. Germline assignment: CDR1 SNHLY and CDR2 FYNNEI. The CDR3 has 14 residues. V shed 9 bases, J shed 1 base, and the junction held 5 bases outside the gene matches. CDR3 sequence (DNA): TGTGCCAGGGAGACTAGCGGGACTTCCTACGAGCAGTACTTC. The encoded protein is CARETSGTSYEQYF.

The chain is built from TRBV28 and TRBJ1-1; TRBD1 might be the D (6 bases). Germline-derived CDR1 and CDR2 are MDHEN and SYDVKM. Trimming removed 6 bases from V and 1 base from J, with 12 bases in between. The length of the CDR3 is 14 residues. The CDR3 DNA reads TGTGCCAGCAGGACAGGCATTTCGAACACTGAAGCTTTCTTT. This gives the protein CASRTGISNTEAFF.

CDR3 in DNA: TGTGCCTGGAGTATCCTCGGACCGGCGGGCCCAGATACGCAGTATTTT. This gives the protein CAWSILGPAGPDTQYF. The rearrangement joins TRBV30 to TRBJ2-3; TRBD2 is a possible D gene (5 bases). CDR1 GTSNPN and CDR2 SVGIG come from the germline V gene (reference sequence). V was trimmed by 2 bases and J by 4 bases, leaving 19 bases between them. The CDR3 has 16 amino acids.

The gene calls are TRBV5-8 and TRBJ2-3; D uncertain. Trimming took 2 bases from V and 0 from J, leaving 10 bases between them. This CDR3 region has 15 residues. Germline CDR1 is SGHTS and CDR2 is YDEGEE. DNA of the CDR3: TGTGCCAGCAGCTTAGTGCGGTTAAGCACAGATACGCAGTATTTT. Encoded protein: CASSLVRLSTDTQYF. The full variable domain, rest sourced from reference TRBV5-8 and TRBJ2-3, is EAGVTQSPTHLIKTRGQQATLRCSPISGHTSVYWYQQALGLGLQFLLWYDEGEERNRGNFPPRFSGRQFPNYSSELNVNALELEDSALYLCASSLVRLSTDTQYFGPGTRLTVL.

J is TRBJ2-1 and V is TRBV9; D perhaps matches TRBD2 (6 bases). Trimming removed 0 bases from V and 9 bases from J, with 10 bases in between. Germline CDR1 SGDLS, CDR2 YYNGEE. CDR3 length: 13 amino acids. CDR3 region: CASSVVGGGEQFF. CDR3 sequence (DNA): TGTGCCAGCAGCGTAGTCGGGGGAGGTGAGCAGTTCTTC.

The CDR3 sequence: CAWRSRGETQYF. The DNA of the CDR3 is TGTGCCTGGAGGTCCAGAGGGGAGACCCAGTACTTC. The chain employs TRBV30 and TRBJ2-5, with D perhaps TRBD2 (5 bases). In germline, CDR1 is GTSNPN, CDR2 SVGIG (reference sequence). Deletions cut 3 bases from V and 5 bases from J, with 10 bases between. The CDR3 is 12 amino acids.

The CDR3 protein is CASSTTSGTGVNEQFF. CDR3 DNA sequence: TGCGCCAGCAGCACAACCTCCGGGACAGGGGTCAATGAGCAGTTCTTC. The rearrangement joins TRBV5-1 to TRBJ2-1, with 10 positions matching TRBD1. Germline V lookup: CDR1 SGHRS, CDR2 YFSETQ. The CDR3 has 16 amino acids. Trimming removed 4 bases from V and 6 bases from J; junction bases left unmatched: 10.

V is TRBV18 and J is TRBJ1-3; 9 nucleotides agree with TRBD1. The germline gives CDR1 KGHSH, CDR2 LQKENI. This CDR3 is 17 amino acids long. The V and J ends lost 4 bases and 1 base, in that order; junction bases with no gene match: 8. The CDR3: CASSQGQGKGSGNTIYF. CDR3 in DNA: TGTGCCAGCTCACAGGGACAGGGTAAAGGATCTGGAAACACCATATATTTT.

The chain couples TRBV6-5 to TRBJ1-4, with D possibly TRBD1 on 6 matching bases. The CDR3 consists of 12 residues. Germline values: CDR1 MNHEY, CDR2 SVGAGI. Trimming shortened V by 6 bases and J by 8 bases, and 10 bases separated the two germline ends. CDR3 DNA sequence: TGTGCCAGCAGACAGGGAAGAGAAAAACTGTTTTTT. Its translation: CASRQGREKLFF.

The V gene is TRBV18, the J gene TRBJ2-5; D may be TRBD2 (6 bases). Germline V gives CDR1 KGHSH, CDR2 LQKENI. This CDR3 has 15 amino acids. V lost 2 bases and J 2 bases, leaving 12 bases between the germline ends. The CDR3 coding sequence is TGTGCCAGCTCACCATATTCCGGGGGTCAAGAGACCCAGTACTTC. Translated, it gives CASSPYSGGQETQYF.

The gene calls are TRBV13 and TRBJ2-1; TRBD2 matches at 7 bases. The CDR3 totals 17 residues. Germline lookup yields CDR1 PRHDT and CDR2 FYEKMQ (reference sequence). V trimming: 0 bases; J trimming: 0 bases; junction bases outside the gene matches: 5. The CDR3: CASSLGLAQSSYNEQFF. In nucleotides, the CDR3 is TGTGCCAGCAGCTTAGGACTAGCGCAAAGCTCCTACAATGAGCAGTTCTTC.

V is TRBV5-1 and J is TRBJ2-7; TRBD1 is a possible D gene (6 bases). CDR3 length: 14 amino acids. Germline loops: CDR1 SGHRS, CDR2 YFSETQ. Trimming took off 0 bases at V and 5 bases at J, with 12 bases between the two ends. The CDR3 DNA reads TGCGCCAGCAGCTTGGCCCAGGGGACCAACGAGCAGTACTTC. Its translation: CASSLAQGTNEQYF. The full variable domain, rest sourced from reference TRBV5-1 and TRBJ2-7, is KAGVTQTPRYLIKTRGQQVTLSCSPISGHRSVSWYQQTPGQGLQFLFEYFSETQRNKGNFPGRFSGRQFSNSRSEMNVSTLELGDSALYLCASSLAQGTNEQYFGPGTRLTVT.

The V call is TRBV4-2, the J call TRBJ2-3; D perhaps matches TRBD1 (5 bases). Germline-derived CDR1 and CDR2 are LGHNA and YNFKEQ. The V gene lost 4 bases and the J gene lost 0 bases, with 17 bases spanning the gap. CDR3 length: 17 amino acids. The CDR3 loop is CASSPGARETSTDTQYF. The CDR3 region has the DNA TGTGCCAGCAGCCCCGGCGCCAGGGAAACTAGCACAGATACGCAGTATTTT.

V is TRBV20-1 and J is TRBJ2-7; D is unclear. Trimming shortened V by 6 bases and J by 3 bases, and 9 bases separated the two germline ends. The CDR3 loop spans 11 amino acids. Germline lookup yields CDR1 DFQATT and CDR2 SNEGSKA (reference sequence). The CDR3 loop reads CSAPGIYEQYF. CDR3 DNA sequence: TGCAGTGCGCCTGGCATCTACGAGCAGTACTTC.

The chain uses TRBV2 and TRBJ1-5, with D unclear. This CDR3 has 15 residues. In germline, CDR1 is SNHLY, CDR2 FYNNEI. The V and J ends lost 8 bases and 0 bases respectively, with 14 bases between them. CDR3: CASVRTDNSNQPQHF. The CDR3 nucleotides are TGTGCCAGCGTCAGAACCGACAATAGCAATCAGCCCCAGCATTTT. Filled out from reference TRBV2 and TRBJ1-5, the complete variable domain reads EPEVTQTPSHQVTQMGQEVILRCVPISNHLYFYWYRQILGQKVEFLVSFYNNEISEKSEIFDDQFSVERPDGSNFTLKIRSTKLEDSAMYFCASVRTDNSNQPQHFGDGTRLSIL.

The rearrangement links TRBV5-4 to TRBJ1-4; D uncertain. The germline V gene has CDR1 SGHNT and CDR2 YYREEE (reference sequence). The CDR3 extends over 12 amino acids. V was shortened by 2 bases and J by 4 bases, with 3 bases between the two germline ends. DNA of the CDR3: TGTGCCAGCAGCTTTCATAATGAAAAACTGTTTTTT. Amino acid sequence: CASSFHNEKLFF.

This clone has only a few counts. The CDR3 loop is CASSLKHEQYF. The CDR3 bases are TGCGCCAGCAGCTTGAAGCACGAGCAGTACTTC. This chain uses TRBV5-1 with TRBJ2-7; D is unclear. In germline, CDR1 is SGHRS, CDR2 YFSETQ. Trimming took 1 base from V and 5 from J, leaving 4 bases between them. CDR3 length: 11 amino acids.

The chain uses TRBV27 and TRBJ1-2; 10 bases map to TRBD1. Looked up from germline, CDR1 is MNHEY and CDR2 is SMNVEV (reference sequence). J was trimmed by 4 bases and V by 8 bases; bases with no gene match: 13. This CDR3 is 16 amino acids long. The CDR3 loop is CASLGPTGGLAYGYTF. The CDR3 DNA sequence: TGTGCCAGCCTTGGCCCGACAGGGGGCCTGGCCTATGGCTACACCTTC.

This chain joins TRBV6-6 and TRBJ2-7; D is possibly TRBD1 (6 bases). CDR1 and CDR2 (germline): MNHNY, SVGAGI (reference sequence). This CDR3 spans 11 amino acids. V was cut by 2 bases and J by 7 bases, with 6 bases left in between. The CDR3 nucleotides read TGTGCCAGCAGTTACAGGGGGGAGCAGTACTTC. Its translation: CASSYRGEQYF.